The 12 T cell receptor beta chains listed next were all sequenced from one sample in a study of siplizumab effects on memory and regulatory T cells. Repertoires were generated with immunoSEQ multiplex PCR, while TCRdb's copy carries only in-frame clones and drops some. Found here are approximately 100,000 clones, more than 85% of them singletons; the top ten hold approximately 2.7%. Sequencing was done on a sample of CD4+ T cells sorted from blood. Receptors were obtained from a human donor in good health. Some clones in this sample may be carry-over from other donors' samples.

The chain combines TRBV10-1 with TRBJ1-1; no firm D call. V lost 6 bases, J lost 10 bases, and 12 bases lay in between. CDR1 is WNHNN and CDR2 is SYGVQD in the germline V gene (reference sequence). CDR3 length equals 11 residues. The CDR3: CASSSATRAFF. CDR3 nucleotide sequence: TGCGCCAGCAGCTCCGCCACCCGAGCTTTCTTT.

The gene calls are TRBV27 and TRBJ1-2, with 7 bases aligning to TRBD1. From germline, CDR1 is MNHEY and CDR2 SMNVEV (reference sequence). V dropped 3 bases and J dropped 7; count of bases not matched to a gene: 5. There are 13 residues in the CDR3. CDR3 sequence reads: CASSLGRGTGYTF. DNA for the CDR3: TGTGCCAGCAGTTTGGGCAGGGGGACTGGCTACACCTTC.

This chain connects TRBV19 to TRBJ1-2; D unresolved. The CDR3 contains 15 residues. Germline values: CDR1 LNHDA, CDR2 SQIVND (reference sequence). Trimming pared 4 bases from V and 4 bases from J, leaving 16 bases between. CDR3 DNA: TGTGCCAGTAGTAATCTTCCGGATTCGAGCTATGGCTACACCTTC. This translates into CASSNLPDSSYGYTF.

The chain carries TRBV2 and TRBJ1-4; D remains unclear. CDR1 SNHLY and CDR2 FYNNEI come from the germline V gene. This CDR3 comprises 11 residues. The V and J ends lost 5 bases and 4 bases respectively, with 2 bases between them. The chain's CDR3 is CASSFNEKLFF. The CDR3 DNA sequence: TGTGCCAGCAGTTTTAATGAAAAACTGTTTTTT.

This chain links TRBV14 with TRBJ1-4, with D perhaps TRBD1 (6 bases). V was pared by 5 bases and J by 0 bases, with 13 bases between. This CDR3 has 16 amino acids. The V gene's germline CDR1 is SGHDN and CDR2 FVKESK. The CDR3 protein is CASSVGSGATNEKLFF. In DNA form, the CDR3 reads TGTGCCAGCAGCGTGGGGTCAGGGGCAACTAATGAAAAACTGTTTTTT.

This clone has only one observation. The CDR3 coding sequence is TGCGCCAGCAGCCAAGAATCCGGCAGCGGCTATGGCTACACCTTC. It translates to CASSQESGSGYGYTF. V and J are TRBV4-1 and TRBJ1-2; D unresolved. Trimming stripped 0 bases from V and 4 bases from J, with 12 bases between. The CDR3 spans 15 residues. Germline assignment: CDR1 MGHRA and CDR2 YSYEKL.

About this clone: The same CDR3 also results from other DNA sequences found in this sample. The V call is TRBV11-3, the J call TRBJ2-7; 8 bases match TRBD1. Germline trimming cut 5 bases from V and 7 bases from J; bases unmatched to any gene: 10. CDR3 length: 14 amino acids. Germline V CDR1 and CDR2: SGHNT, YENEEA. Written as DNA, the CDR3 is TGTGCCAGCAGCCCCCGGACAGGGACGGGGGAGCAGTACTTC. It is translated as CASSPRTGTGEQYF.

V is TRBV4-2 and J is TRBJ1-4, with 7 bases fitting TRBD1. Per germline, CDR1 LGHNA and CDR2 YNFKEQ. The CDR3 covers 17 residues. The V segment lost 0 bases and the J segment 8 bases; nucleotides outside the gene matches: 12. The CDR3 region is CASSQEGFRGHGEKLFF. The CDR3 DNA reads as TGTGCCAGCAGCCAAGAAGGGTTTAGGGGGCATGGAGAAAAACTGTTTTTT.

The chain recombines TRBV19 with TRBJ2-1; D not certain. The germline V gene encodes CDR1 LNHDA and CDR2 SQIVND (reference sequence). CDR3 length: 14 residues. Trimming shortened V by 5 bases and J by 3 bases, and 11 bases separated the two germline ends. DNA of the CDR3: TGTGCCAGTAGTCGTTCCATCAACTACAATGAGCAGTTCTTC. It yields the protein CASSRSINYNEQFF.

This clone was detected only a few times. The chain has TRBV28 and TRBJ1-4; D unclear. Trimming pared 6 bases from V and 8 bases from J, leaving 7 bases between. The CDR3 length is 11 residues. Per germline, CDR1 MDHEN and CDR2 SYDVKM. CDR3 amino acids: CASSRREKLFF. In nucleotides, the CDR3 is TGTGCCAGCAGCCGGAGGGAAAAACTGTTTTTT.

This chain connects TRBV7-8 to TRBJ2-7; no firm D call. Germline lookup yields CDR1 SGHVS and CDR2 FQNEAQ. The CDR3 totals 14 residues. The ends were cut back, 1 base at V and 1 base at J, with 8 bases in the middle. The CDR3 bases are TGTGCCAGCAGCTTAGAGGACGGGTCCTACGAGCAGTACTTC. Translating it yields CASSLEDGSYEQYF.

V and J are TRBV5-8 and TRBJ2-5, with a weak D call TRBD2 (5 bases). V shed 4 bases and J shed 0 bases, with 10 bases lying between them. Germline values: CDR1 SGHTS, CDR2 YDEGEE. This CDR3 contains 14 residues. For the CDR3, the DNA is TGTGCCAGCAGCAACGGACTTAACCAAGAGACCCAGTACTTC. This encodes CASSNGLNQETQYF. Full variable domain (rest looked up from reference TRBV5-8 and TRBJ2-5): EAGVTQSPTHLIKTRGQQATLRCSPISGHTSVYWYQQALGLGLQFLLWYDEGEERNRGNFPPRFSGRQFPNYSSELNVNALELEDSALYLCASSNGLNQETQYFGPGTRLLVL.